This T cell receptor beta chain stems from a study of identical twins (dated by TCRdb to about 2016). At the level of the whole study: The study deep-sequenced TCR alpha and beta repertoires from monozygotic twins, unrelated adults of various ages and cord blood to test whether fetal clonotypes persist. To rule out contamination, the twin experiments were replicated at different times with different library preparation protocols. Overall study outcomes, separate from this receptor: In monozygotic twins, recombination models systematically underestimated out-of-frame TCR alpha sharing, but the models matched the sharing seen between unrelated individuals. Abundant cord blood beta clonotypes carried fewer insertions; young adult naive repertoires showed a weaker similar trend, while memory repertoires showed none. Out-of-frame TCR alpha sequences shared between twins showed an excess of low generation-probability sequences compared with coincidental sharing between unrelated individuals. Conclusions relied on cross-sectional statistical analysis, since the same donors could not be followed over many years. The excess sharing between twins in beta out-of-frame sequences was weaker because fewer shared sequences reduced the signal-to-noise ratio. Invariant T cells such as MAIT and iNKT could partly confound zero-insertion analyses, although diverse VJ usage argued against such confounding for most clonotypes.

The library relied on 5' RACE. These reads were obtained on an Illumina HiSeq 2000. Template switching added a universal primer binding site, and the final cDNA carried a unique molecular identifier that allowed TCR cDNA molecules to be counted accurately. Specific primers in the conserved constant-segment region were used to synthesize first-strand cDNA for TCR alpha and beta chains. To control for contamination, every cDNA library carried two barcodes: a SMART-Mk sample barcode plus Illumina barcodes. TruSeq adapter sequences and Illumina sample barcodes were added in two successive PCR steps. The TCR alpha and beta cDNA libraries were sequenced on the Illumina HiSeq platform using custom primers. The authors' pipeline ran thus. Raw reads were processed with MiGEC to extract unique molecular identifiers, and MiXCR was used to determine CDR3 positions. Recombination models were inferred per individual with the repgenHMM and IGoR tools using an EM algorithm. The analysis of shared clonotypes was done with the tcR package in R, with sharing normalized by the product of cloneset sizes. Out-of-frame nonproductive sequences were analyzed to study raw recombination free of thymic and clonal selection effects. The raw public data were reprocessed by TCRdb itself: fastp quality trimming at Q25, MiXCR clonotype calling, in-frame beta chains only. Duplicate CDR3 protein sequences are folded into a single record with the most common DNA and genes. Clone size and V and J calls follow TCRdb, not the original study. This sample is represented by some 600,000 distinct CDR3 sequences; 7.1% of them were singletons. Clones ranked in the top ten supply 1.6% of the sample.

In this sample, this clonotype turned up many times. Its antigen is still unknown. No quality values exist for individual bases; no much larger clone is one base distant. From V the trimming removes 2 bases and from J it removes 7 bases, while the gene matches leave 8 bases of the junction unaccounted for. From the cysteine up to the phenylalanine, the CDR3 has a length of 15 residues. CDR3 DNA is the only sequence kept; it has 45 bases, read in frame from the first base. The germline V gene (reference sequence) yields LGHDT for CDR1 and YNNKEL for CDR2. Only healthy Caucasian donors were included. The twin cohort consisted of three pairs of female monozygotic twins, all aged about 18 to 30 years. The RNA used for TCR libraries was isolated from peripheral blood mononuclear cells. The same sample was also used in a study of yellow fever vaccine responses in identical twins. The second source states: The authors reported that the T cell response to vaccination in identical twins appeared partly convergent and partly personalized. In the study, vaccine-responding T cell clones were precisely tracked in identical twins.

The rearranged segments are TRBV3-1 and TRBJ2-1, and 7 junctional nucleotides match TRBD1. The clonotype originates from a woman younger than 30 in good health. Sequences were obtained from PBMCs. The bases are TGTGCCAGCAGCCAAAATCAGGGGGTAGGGAATGAGCAGTTCTTC. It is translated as CASSQNQGVGNEQFF.